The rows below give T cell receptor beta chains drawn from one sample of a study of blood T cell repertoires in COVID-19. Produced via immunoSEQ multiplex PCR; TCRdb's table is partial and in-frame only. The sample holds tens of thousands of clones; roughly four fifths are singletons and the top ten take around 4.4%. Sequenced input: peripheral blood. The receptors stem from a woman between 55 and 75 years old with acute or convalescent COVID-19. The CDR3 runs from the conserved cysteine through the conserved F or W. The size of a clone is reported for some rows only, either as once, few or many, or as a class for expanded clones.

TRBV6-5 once CASSYNRGAGTEAFF
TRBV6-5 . CASSYSGPVTGELFF
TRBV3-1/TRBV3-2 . CASSQVRTGQETQYF
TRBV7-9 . CASSLGRGRGLQPQHF
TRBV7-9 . CASSHPQGARGQYF
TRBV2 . CASRDRDATNEKLFF
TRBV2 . CASRSDIYNYGYTF
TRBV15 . CATSREQGPEQPQHF
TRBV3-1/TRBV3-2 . CASSASRWENYGYTF
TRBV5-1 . CASSTAGTSEETQYF
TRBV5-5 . CASSWLTDNYGYTF
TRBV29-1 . CSVEAPYEQYF
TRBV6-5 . CASSYSSNYGYTF
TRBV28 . CASSSDRGRGANVLTF
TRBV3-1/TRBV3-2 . CASSHQTGGAGMGRKGTQYF
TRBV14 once CASSQDSPGGGYTF
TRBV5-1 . CASSGTSTGLGEQYF
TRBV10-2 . CASSEWTGISGNTIYF
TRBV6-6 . CASSYSVAMNTEAFF
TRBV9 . CASSVGGDLLYNEQFF
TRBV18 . CASSPRELIGNTIYF
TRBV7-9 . CASSRHGSGGQEQFF
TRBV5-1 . CASSRDPKNIQYF
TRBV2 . CASSEGRYNSPLHF
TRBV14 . CASSPDRSFYGYTF
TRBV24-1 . CATSDFGLGVTDTQYF
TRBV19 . CASSFPLAGGQYF
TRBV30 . CAWTSGVGNIQYF